This T cell receptor (beta chain) emerged from a study of high-grade serous ovarian cancer treatment subgroups. Whole-study context: Each sample yielded on average roughly 7,000 unique TCR beta rearrangements from about 15,000 reads.

Tumor samples were obtained before definitive surgery or chemotherapy. Points from the study as a whole: Repertoire analysis covered CDR3 alone, not CDR1 or CDR2.

Sequenced by immunoSEQ multiplex PCR; TCRdb stores in-frame clones only, minus some. Of roughly 1,600 clones detected, roughly 74% appear once; the ten largest clones hold 40% to 55%. On this clone itself: Its antigen remains unidentified.

Material for sequencing was tumor tissue. The source is a human donor with high-grade serous ovarian cancer.

DNA for the CDR3: TGTGCCAGCAGCCTCTTTCGGGGGGGTAATGAGCAGTTCTTC. This codes for CASSLFRGGNEQFF. The chain joins TRBV9 to TRBJ2-1; 8 bases align to TRBD2. With 4 bases clipped from V and 7 bases from J, the junction kept 7 bases outside the gene matches. CDR3 length: 14 amino acids. Germline-derived CDR1 and CDR2 are SGDLS and YYNGEE.